Following are 21 T cell receptor beta chains from one sample sequenced in a study of T cell responses to AZD1222 COVID-19 vaccine. The data were produced by immunoSEQ multiplex PCR, yet TCRdb's version contains in-frame clones alone and is incomplete. The sample has roughly 110,000 clones; about 85% are singletons. Source: peripheral blood, taken 28 days after the second AZD1222 dose. The receptors derive from an adult who received the AZD1222 COVID-19 vaccine.

CDR3 nucleotide sequence: TGTGCCAGCAGTTACTCCGGGAATTCACCCCTCCACTTT. This translates into CASSYSGNSPLHF. This rearrangement joins TRBV6-5 to TRBJ1-6; D is uncertain. Germline loops: CDR1 MNHEY, CDR2 SVGAGI. Between the trimmed V and J ends, which lost 0 bases and 7 bases, there was a span of 4 bases. There are 13 residues in the CDR3.

This clone was seen once. The V gene is TRBV6-5, the J gene TRBJ1-5, with a weak D call TRBD1 (6 bases). V lost 10 bases, J lost 3 bases, and 10 bases lay in between. The CDR3 totals 12 residues. Germline loops: CDR1 MNHEY, CDR2 SVGAGI. CDR3 amino acids: CATGAINQPQHF. The CDR3 nucleotides read TGTGCCACAGGGGCCATCAATCAGCCCCAGCATTTT.

The V call is TRBV28, the J call TRBJ1-1; D is unclear. Germline V lookup: CDR1 MDHEN, CDR2 SYDVKM. There are 11 residues in the CDR3. The V end lost 5 bases, the J end lost 4 bases, and 5 bases lay between the germline ends. CDR3 sequence (DNA): TGTGCCAGCAGTCTGACCACTGAAGCTTTCTTT. This sequence encodes CASSLTTEAFF. Based on the CDR3 plus reference TRBV28 and TRBJ1-1, the full variable domain is DVKVTQSSRYLVKRTGEKVFLECVQDMDHENMFWYRQDPGLGLRLIYFSYDVKMKEKGDIPEGYSVSREKKERFSLILESASTNQTSMYLCASSLTTEAFFGQGTRLTVV.

The CDR3 nucleotides read TGTGCCAGCAGCCAAGATCGGGCGGGGGGGACCTACGAGCAGTACTTC. The encoded protein is CASSQDRAGGTYEQYF. V and J are TRBV4-2 and TRBJ2-7, with 9 bases that match TRBD2. Per germline, CDR1 LGHNA and CDR2 YNFKEQ. Trimming at V came to 0 bases and at J to 2 bases, leaving 5 bases not matched to a gene. This CDR3 spans 16 amino acids.

The chain uses TRBV10-2 and TRBJ1-1; 8 bases match TRBD1. Germline V gene sequence: CDR1 WSHSY, CDR2 SAAADI. With V trimmed by 6 bases and J by 5 bases, 5 bases remained unmatched. The CDR3 is made up of 13 amino acids. The CDR3 loop is CASRTGAGTEAFF. DNA of the CDR3: TGCGCCAGCAGGACAGGGGCTGGGACTGAAGCTTTCTTT.

This chain links TRBV21-1 with TRBJ2-7; TRBD1 is the table's D call and was not checked against the DNA. TRBV21-1 is tagged as a pseudogene. This CDR3 comprises 15 residues. The DNA for the CDR3 is TGTGCCAGCAGCAAAGTTCCGACAGAAAAGGACGAGCAGTACTTC. This codes for CASSKVPTEKDEQYF.

The chain combines TRBV25-1 with TRBJ2-2, with D possibly TRBD2 on 5 matching bases. The V end lost 4 bases, the J end lost 0 bases, and 18 bases lay between the germline ends. CDR1 and CDR2 (germline): MGHDK, SYGVNS. This CDR3 spans 18 amino acids. Written as DNA, the CDR3 is TGTGCCAGCAGTGGGATGGACTTTAACTTGGCGAACACCGGGGAGCTGTTTTTT. As protein: CASSGMDFNLANTGELFF.

V and J are TRBV19 and TRBJ2-5; D is perhaps TRBD2 (7 bases). The V end was cut by 5 bases, the J end by 7 bases, with 17 bases between. The CDR3 is made up of 14 amino acids. Germline-derived CDR1 and CDR2 are LNHDA and SQIVND (reference sequence). CDR3: CASSEMAGAGTQYF. The CDR3, as DNA: TGTGCCAGTAGTGAGATGGCGGGGGCCGGGACCCAGTACTTC.

The sample holds a few counts of this clone. The V and J genes are TRBV5-4 and TRBJ1-5, with D possibly being TRBD1 (5 bases). CDR1 is SGHNT, CDR2 YYREEE, per germline (reference sequence). The CDR3 contains 15 residues. V was trimmed by 2 bases and J by 2 bases, leaving 11 bases between them. In DNA, the CDR3 is TGTGCCAGCAGCTTCGGGGGGTCAGGCAATCAGCCCCAGCATTTT. As protein: CASSFGGSGNQPQHF.

CDR3 sequence reads: CASNPGGYNEQFF. The CDR3 bases are TGTGCCAGCAACCCCGGGGGGTACAATGAGCAGTTCTTC. This chain joins TRBV6-5 and TRBJ2-1, with 7 bases aligning to TRBD2. Germline lookup yields CDR1 MNHEY and CDR2 SVGAGI. The junction had 4 bases not matched to a gene; V was cut back by 7 bases and J by 4 bases. CDR3 length: 13 residues.

The chain employs TRBV6-5 and TRBJ2-2, with TRBD2 matching over 9 bases. Germline assignment: CDR1 MNHEY and CDR2 SVGAGI. The CDR3 spans 14 residues. V shed 6 bases, J shed 6 bases, and the junction held 5 bases outside the gene matches. The CDR3 sequence: CASRAGGAPGELFF. The CDR3 bases are TGTGCCAGCAGAGCGGGGGGCGCCCCCGGGGAGCTGTTTTTT.

This chain joins TRBV13 and TRBJ1-1; TRBD1 matches at 9 bases. Trimming removed 2 bases from V and 4 bases from J; junction bases left unmatched: 2. Per the germline V gene, CDR1 is PRHDT and CDR2 is FYEKMQ (reference sequence). This CDR3 comprises 14 residues. The CDR3 reads CASSLRTGVTEAFF. The DNA of the CDR3 is TGTGCCAGCAGCTTAAGGACAGGGGTCACTGAAGCTTTCTTT.

This rearrangement joins TRBV6-5 to TRBJ2-7; 10 nucleotides match TRBD1. The CDR3 runs to 15 residues. CDR1 and CDR2 (germline): MNHEY, SVGAGI. V was clipped by 4 bases and J by 2 bases; unmatched bases: 5. The CDR3 sequence: CASSFRGQGAYEQYF. The CDR3, as DNA: TGTGCCAGCAGTTTTCGTGGACAGGGGGCCTACGAGCAGTACTTC.

The rearrangement links TRBV6-6 to TRBJ1-6; 7 bases line up with TRBD1. V gave up 4 bases and J gave up 8 bases; unmatched junction bases: 11. The CDR3 contains 16 residues. Germline V gives CDR1 MNHNY, CDR2 SVGAGI (reference sequence). In DNA, the CDR3 is TGTGCCAGCAGTTCCCCGGGACAGCGCGGGGATTCACCCCTCCACTTT. Residues: CASSSPGQRGDSPLHF.

This clone was seen a single time. This chain links TRBV28 with TRBJ2-6, with D possibly called TRBD1 or TRBD2 (5 bases each). Germline V CDR1 and CDR2: MDHEN, SYDVKM. The CDR3 has 15 residues. Trimming took 3 bases from V and 0 from J, leaving 6 bases between them. The CDR3 nucleotides read TGTGCCAGCAGTTTTGGGACCTCTGGGGCCAACGTCCTGACTTTC. Translating it yields CASSFGTSGANVLTF.

The genes are TRBV19 and TRBJ1-6; D not resolved. The CDR3 covers 17 residues. The V gene lost 7 bases and the J gene lost 0 bases, with 16 bases spanning the gap. CDR1 and CDR2 (germline): LNHDA, SQIVND (reference sequence). The CDR3 protein is CASNSGKASSYNSPLHF. CDR3 bases: TGTGCCAGTAATTCCGGCAAGGCGAGCTCCTATAATTCACCCCTCCACTTT.

Here the CDR3 DNA reads TGCAGTGTTACAGGGGGTGGCTACACCTTC. Its protein is CSVTGGGYTF. The rearrangement links TRBV20-1 to TRBJ1-2; 8 nucleotides agree with TRBD1. V dropped 7 bases and J dropped 7; count of bases not matched to a gene: 2. CDR3 length: 10 residues. Germline V CDR1 and CDR2: DFQATT, SNEGSKA (reference sequence).

The rearrangement links TRBV18 to TRBJ2-3, with D possibly called TRBD1 or TRBD2 (6 bases each). CDR3 length: 15 amino acids. Germline CDR1 and CDR2: KGHSH and LQKENI. V dropped 2 bases and J dropped 4 bases, with 13 bases sitting between them. The CDR3 DNA reads as TGTGCCAGCTCACCATCGGGGGCGCGGGCAGATACGCAGTATTTT. Its protein is CASSPSGARADTQYF.

The chain joins TRBV9 to TRBJ2-3, with a weak D call TRBD1 (6 bases). Germline CDR1 SGDLS, CDR2 YYNGEE. This CDR3 comprises 16 residues. V dropped 4 bases and J dropped 3 bases, with 18 bases sitting between them. The CDR3 DNA follows: TGTGCCAGCAGCTCACGACAGGTGGCAGGGACAGATACGCAGTATTTT. It yields the protein CASSSRQVAGTDTQYF.

The J gene is TRBJ2-7, the V gene TRBV11-2; weak D call: TRBD1 (5 bases). This CDR3 spans 15 amino acids. Trimming stripped 1 base from V and 6 bases from J, with 16 bases between. CDR1 is SGHAT and CDR2 is FQNNGV in the germline V gene. CDR3 DNA: TGTGCCAGCAGCTTAGGGGGTTTAGGGGCGACCGAGCAGTACTTC. Encoded protein: CASSLGGLGATEQYF.

DNA for the CDR3: TGTGCCATCAGTGAGCATGGGGGGGAAGAAAAACTGTTTTTT. As protein: CAISEHGGEEKLFF. The V and J genes are TRBV10-3 and TRBJ1-4; possibly TRBD1 for D (5 bases). Germline V gene lookup returns CDR1 ENHRY and CDR2 SYGVKD. Deletions cut 2 bases from V and 8 bases from J, with 12 bases between. The CDR3 loop spans 14 amino acids.